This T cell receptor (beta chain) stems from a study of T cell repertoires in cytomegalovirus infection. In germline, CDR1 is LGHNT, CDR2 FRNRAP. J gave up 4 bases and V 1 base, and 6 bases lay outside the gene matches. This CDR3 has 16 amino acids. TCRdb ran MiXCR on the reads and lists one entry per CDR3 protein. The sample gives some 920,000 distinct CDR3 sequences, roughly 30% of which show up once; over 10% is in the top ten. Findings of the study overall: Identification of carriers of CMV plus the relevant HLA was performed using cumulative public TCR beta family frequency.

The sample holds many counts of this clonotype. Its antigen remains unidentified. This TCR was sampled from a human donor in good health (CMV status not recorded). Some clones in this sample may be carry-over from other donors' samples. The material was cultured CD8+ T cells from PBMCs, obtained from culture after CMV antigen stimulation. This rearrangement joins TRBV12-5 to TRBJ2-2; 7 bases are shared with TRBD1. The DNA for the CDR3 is TGTGCTAGTGGTTTGGGGGACAGATATATCACCGGGGAGCTGTTTTTT. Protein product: CASGLGDRYITGELFF.